This T cell receptor (beta chain) derives from a study of OX40 agonist ivuxolimab in advanced cancers. Study in general: The group had a mean age of approximately 60 years, ranged from 23 to 79, and was 80% to 90% male. General study findings and limits: Relative to CD4+, CD8+ T cells held more expanded clones on average.

As for this clone: Its target is not known.

The data were produced by immunoSEQ multiplex PCR, yet TCRdb's version contains in-frame clones alone and is incomplete. The table records about 50,000 clones, 80% of them present only once. Trimming took 7 bases from V and 2 from J; bases not matched to a gene: 6. From germline, CDR1 is SNHLY and CDR2 FYNNEI. The CDR3 consists of 15 residues. The chain joins TRBV2 to TRBJ2-3, with 10 bases identical to TRBD1. This receptor was taken from an adult with an advanced solid tumor such as melanoma, head and neck, liver or kidney cancer. The sequencing here drew on CD4+ or CD8+ T cells sorted from blood, taken in a trial of the OX40 agonist ivuxolimab. DNA for the CDR3: TGTGCCAGCACGGGACAGGGGCTGGTCACAGATACGCAGTATTTT. It is translated as CASTGQGLVTDTQYF.